A selection of T cell receptor beta chains follows, all from one sample in a study of blood T cell repertoires in COVID-19. Libraries were prepared by immunoSEQ multiplex PCR; TCRdb keeps only in-frame clonotypes and omits some of them. Of roughly 80,000 clones detected, around 89% appear once; the ten largest clones hold 8.5% to 9.5%. Sequenced material: peripheral blood. All receptors come from a human donor in a cohort sampled during active COVID-19. Both conserved end residues are part of each CDR3. Fields, in order: CDR3 protein, CDR3 DNA, V gene, J gene, CDR3 length, D gene, clone size. The D gene is left open where the match is weak. Rows may omit the clone size; those that give it use once, few, many or a size class.

CASSLSIGANYGYTF	TGTGCCAGCAGTTTAAGTATAGGGGCTAACTATGGCTACACCTTC	TRBV27	TRBJ1-2	15	-	-
CASSEYGYRARGTDTQYF	TGTGCCAGCAGTGAATATGGGTACAGGGCGCGAGGCACAGATACGCAGTATTTT	TRBV25-1	TRBJ2-3	18	-	-
CSASIEGAYSNQPQHF	TGCAGTGCTAGTATAGAGGGTGCATATAGCAATCAGCCCCAGCATTTT	TRBV20-1	TRBJ1-5	16	-	once
CASSEGDSSGNTIYF	TGTGCCAGCAGTGAAGGGGACAGCTCTGGAAACACCATATATTTT	TRBV6-1	TRBJ1-3	15	TRBD1	-
CASSGLAGGYEQYF	TGTGCCAGCAGTGGGCTAGCGGGAGGCTACGAGCAGTACTTC	TRBV2	TRBJ2-7	14	TRBD2	-
CASSLDAGTYEQYF	TGCGCCAGCAGCTTGGATGCGGGGACCTACGAGCAGTACTTC	TRBV5-1	TRBJ2-7	14	-	-
CASSQGQFNQPQHF	TGTGCCAGCAGCCAAGGACAGTTCAATCAGCCCCAGCATTTT	TRBV3-1/TRBV3-2	TRBJ1-5	14	-	-
CASRPTGGGKLFF	TGTGCCAGCAGGCCCACAGGGGGAGGAAAACTGTTTTTT	TRBV28	TRBJ1-4	13	TRBD1	-
CASSDLGLSLEQFF	TGTGCCAGCAGTGATCTGGGACTATCACTTGAGCAGTTCTTC	TRBV2	TRBJ2-1	14	TRBD2	-
CASSSPTGVHGELFF	TGTGCCAGCAGCTCACCGACAGGGGTCCACGGGGAGCTGTTTTTT	TRBV11-3	TRBJ2-2	15	TRBD1	-
CASRGTSYGYTF	TGTGCCAGCAGGGGGACATCTTATGGCTACACCTTC	TRBV28	TRBJ1-2	12	-	-
CASSQGGMGPYEQYF	TGCGCCAGCAGCCAGGGCGGCATGGGCCCCTACGAGCAGTACTTC	TRBV5-1	TRBJ2-7	15	-	-
CASSQRLAGRTSTDTQYF	TGTGCCAGCAGCCAACGACTAGCGGGTCGTACTAGCACAGATACGCAGTATTTT	TRBV4-2	TRBJ2-3	18	TRBD2	-
CASSQEIAQATEAFF	TGTGCCAGCAGCCAAGAGATAGCCCAAGCCACTGAAGCTTTCTTT	TRBV3-1/TRBV3-2	TRBJ1-1	15	-	-
CASRYGTGSYTF	TGTGCCAGCAGATACGGGACAGGGAGCTACACCTTC	TRBV28	TRBJ1-2	12	TRBD1	-